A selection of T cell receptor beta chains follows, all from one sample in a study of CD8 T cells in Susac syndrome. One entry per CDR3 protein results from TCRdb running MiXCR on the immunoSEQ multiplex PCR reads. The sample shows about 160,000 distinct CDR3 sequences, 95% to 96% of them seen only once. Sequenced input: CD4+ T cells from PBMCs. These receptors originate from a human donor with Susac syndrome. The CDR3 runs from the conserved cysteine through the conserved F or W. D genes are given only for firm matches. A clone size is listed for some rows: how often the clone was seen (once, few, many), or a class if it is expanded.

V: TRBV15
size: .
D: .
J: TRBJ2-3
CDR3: CATSISTDTQYF
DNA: TGTGCCACCAGTATAAGCACAGATACGCAGTATTTT

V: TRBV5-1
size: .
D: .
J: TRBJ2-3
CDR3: CASSTSQGWGDTQYF
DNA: TGCGCCAGCAGCACCTCTCAGGGCTGGGGCGATACGCAGTATTTT

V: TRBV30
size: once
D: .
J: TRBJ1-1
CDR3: CAWSDQQAFF
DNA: TGTGCCTGGAGTGACCAACAAGCTTTCTTT

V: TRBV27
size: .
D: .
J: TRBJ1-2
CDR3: CASSFAGLYGYTF
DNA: TGTGCCAGCAGTTTCGCCGGCCTCTATGGCTACACCTTC

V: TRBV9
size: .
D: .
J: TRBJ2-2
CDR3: CASSVVPGSTGELFF
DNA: TGTGCCAGCAGCGTAGTACCAGGGAGCACCGGGGAGCTGTTTTTT

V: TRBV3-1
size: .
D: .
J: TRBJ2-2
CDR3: CASSQYTGELFF
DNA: TGTGCCAGCAGCCAATACACCGGGGAGCTGTTTTTT

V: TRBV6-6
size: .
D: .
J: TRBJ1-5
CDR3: CASRPRDQPQHF
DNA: TGTGCCAGCAGGCCGAGGGATCAGCCCCAGCATTTT

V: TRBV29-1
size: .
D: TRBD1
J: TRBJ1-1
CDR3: CSAGDPQGAQDTEAFF
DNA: TGCAGCGCTGGGGACCCACAGGGGGCCCAGGACACTGAAGCTTTCTTT

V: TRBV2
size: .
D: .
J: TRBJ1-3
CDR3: CASSVDLQVRNTIYF
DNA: TGTGCCAGCAGTGTAGATCTTCAAGTTAGAAACACCATATATTTT

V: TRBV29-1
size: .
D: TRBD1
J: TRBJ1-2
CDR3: CSVGTGGGYTF
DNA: TGCAGCGTCGGGACAGGGGGTGGCTACACCTTC

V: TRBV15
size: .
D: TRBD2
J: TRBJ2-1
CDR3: CATSRAVGLAGNEQFF
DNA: TGTGCCACCAGCAGGGCCGTGGGACTAGCGGGGAATGAGCAGTTCTTC

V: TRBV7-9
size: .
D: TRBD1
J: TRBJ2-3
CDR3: CASSFGDSLIDTQYF
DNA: TGTGCCAGCAGCTTCGGGGACAGTCTAATAGATACGCAGTATTTT

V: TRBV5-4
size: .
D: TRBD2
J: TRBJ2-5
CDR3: CASTDRTSGQETQYF
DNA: TGTGCCAGCACCGATCGGACTAGCGGGCAAGAGACCCAGTACTTC

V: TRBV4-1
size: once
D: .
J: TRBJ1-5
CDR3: CASSQDERQPNQPQHF
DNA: TGCGCCAGCAGCCAAGATGAGCGACAGCCGAATCAGCCCCAGCATTTT

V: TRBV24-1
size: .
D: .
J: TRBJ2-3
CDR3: CATSDRVVLDTQYF
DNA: TGTGCCACCAGTGACAGGGTGGTCCTGGATACGCAGTATTTT

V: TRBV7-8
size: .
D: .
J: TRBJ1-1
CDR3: CASSPQNTEAFF
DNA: TGTGCCAGCAGCCCACAGAACACTGAAGCTTTCTTT

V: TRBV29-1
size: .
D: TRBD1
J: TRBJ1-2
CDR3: CSVENRGPLFYGYTF
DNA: TGCAGCGTTGAGAACAGGGGGCCCCTTTTCTATGGCTACACCTTC

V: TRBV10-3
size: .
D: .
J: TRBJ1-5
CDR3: CAISESIGGQPQHF
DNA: TGTGCCATCAGTGAGTCGATCGGTGGTCAGCCCCAGCATTTT

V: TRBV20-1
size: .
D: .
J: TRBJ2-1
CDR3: CSAPMLGGYNEQFF
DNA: TGCAGTGCCCCTATGCTGGGAGGCTACAATGAGCAGTTCTTC

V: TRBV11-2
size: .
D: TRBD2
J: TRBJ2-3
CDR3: CASSRGGGSGTDTQYF
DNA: TGTGCCAGCAGCAGGGGCGGGGGTTCGGGCACAGATACGCAGTATTTT

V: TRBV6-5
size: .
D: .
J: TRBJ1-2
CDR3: CAITGVANYGYTF
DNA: TGTGCCATCACAGGAGTTGCTAACTATGGCTACACCTTC

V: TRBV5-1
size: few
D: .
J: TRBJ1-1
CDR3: CASSGGAVNTEAFF
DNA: TGCGCCAGCAGCGGGGGAGCAGTCAACACTGAAGCTTTCTTT

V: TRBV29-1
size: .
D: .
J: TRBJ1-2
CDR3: CSVEASLWGYTF
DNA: TGCAGCGTTGAGGCCAGCCTTTGGGGCTACACCTTC

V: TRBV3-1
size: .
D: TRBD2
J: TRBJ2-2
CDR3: CASSPGLALTGELFF
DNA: TGTGCCAGCAGCCCGGGACTAGCGTTGACCGGGGAGCTGTTTTTT

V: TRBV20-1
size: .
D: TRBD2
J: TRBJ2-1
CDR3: CSARTSGRNEQFF
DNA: TGCAGTGCTCGGACTAGCGGGAGAAATGAGCAGTTCTTC

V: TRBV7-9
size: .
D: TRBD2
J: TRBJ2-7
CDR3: CASSLVPSGSYEQYF
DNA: TGTGCCAGCAGCTTAGTCCCTAGCGGTTCCTACGAGCAGTACTTC

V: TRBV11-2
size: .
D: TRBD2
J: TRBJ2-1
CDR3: CASRSGSSYNEQFF
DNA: TGTGCCAGCCGCAGCGGGAGCTCCTACAATGAGCAGTTCTTC

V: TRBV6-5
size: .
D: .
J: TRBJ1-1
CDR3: CASSRQEPEPEAFF
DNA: TGTGCCAGCAGTCGACAGGAGCCAGAACCTGAAGCTTTCTTT

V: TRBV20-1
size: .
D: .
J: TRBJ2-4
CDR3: CSARGVVNIQYF
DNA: TGCAGTGCTAGAGGAGTCGTAAACATTCAGTACTTC

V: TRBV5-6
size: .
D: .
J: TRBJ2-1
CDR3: CASSAGDYNEQFF
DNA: TGTGCCAGCAGCGCCGGGGATTACAATGAGCAGTTCTTC

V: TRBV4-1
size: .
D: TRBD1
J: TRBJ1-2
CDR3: CASSQVGGRYGYTF
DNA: TGCGCCAGCAGCCAAGTAGGGGGCCGCTATGGCTACACCTTC

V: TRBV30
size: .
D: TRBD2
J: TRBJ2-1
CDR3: CAWSRTSGFYNEQFF
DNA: TGTGCCTGGAGTCGGACTAGCGGCTTCTACAATGAGCAGTTCTTC

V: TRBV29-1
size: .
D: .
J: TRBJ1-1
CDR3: CSVGRDGGAEAFF
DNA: TGCAGCGTTGGGCGGGACGGCGGCGCTGAAGCTTTCTTT

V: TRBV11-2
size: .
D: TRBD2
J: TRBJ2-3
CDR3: CASSLGLAGRSDTQYF
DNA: TGTGCCAGCAGCCTTGGACTAGCCGGGAGGTCAGATACGCAGTATTTT

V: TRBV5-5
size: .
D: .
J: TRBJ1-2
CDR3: CASSYTQRGIRYGYTF
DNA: TGTGCCAGCAGTTACACACAAAGGGGTATCCGCTATGGCTACACCTTC

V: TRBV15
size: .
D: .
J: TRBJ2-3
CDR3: CATSRDRGIGTDTQYF
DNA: TGTGCCACCAGCAGAGATCGGGGGATCGGCACAGATACGCAGTATTTT

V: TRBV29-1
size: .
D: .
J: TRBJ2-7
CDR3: CSVCEGGTYEQYF
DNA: TGCAGCGTTTGCGAGGGGGGAACCTACGAGCAGTACTTC

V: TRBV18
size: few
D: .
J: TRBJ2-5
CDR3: CASSPQTDQETQYF
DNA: TGTGCCAGCTCACCCCAGACAGACCAAGAGACCCAGTACTTC

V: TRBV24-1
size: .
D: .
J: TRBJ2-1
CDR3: CATRSFYNEQFF
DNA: TGTGCCACCCGATCTTTCTACAATGAGCAGTTCTTC

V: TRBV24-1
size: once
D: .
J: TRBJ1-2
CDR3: CATSDVPGHPYGYTF
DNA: TGTGCCACCAGTGACGTTCCGGGACACCCGTATGGCTACACCTTC

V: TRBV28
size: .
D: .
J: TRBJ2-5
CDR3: CASREWGQETQYF
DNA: TGTGCCAGCCGGGAGTGGGGGCAAGAGACCCAGTACTTC

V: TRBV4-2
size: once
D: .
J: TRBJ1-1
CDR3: CASRPRGPGTEAFF
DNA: TGTGCCAGCAGACCTCGAGGGCCGGGGACTGAAGCTTTCTTT

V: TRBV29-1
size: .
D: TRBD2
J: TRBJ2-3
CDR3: CSVLTSGADTQYF
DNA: TGCAGCGTCCTGACTAGCGGGGCCGATACGCAGTATTTT

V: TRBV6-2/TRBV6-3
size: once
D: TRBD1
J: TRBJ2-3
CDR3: CASRPLGQGSTDTQYF
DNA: TGTGCCAGCAGACCCCTAGGACAGGGGAGCACAGATACGCAGTATTTT

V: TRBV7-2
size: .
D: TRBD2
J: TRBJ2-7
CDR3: CASSLGTRASYEQYF
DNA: TGTGCCAGCAGCTTAGGGACTAGAGCCTCCTACGAGCAGTACTTC

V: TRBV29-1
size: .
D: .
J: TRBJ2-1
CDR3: CSHLRGSYNEQFF
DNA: TGCAGCCATTTAAGGGGGTCGTACAATGAGCAGTTCTTC

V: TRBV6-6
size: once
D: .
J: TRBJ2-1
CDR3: CASSPKTVSSYNEQFF
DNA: TGTGCCAGCAGTCCGAAGACAGTTAGCTCCTACAATGAGCAGTTCTTC

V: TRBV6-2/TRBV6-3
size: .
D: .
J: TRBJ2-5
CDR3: CASRKTEYQETQYF
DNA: TGTGCCAGCAGGAAGACAGAGTACCAAGAGACCCAGTACTTC

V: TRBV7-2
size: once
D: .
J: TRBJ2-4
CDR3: CASSSPGDLAKNIQYF
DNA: TGTGCCAGCAGCTCTCCGGGGGACCTGGCCAAAAACATTCAGTACTTC

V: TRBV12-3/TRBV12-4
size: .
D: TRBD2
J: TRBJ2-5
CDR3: CASSFEGTSAETQYF
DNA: TGTGCCAGCAGTTTCGAGGGGACTAGTGCGGAGACCCAGTACTTC